The 10 T cell receptor beta chains listed next were all sequenced from one sample in a study of blood T cell repertoires in COVID-19. Here immunoSEQ multiplex PCR was the method, and the copy in TCRdb shows in-frame clones only, minus some. The table has over 250,000 clones, roughly 90% seen once; the top ten hold around 2.6%. The sample consisted of PBMCs or T cells enriched from blood (not recorded which). The source of these receptors is a man aged 60-69 years who had recovered from COVID-19.

This clone was found a few times. The chain recombines TRBV4-1 with TRBJ2-1, with a weak D call TRBD1 (6 bases). The CDR3 sequence is 17 residues long. From germline, CDR1 is MGHRA and CDR2 YSYEKL. The ends were cut back, 3 bases at V and 0 bases at J, with 15 bases in the middle. The CDR3 bases are TGCGCCAGCAGCCAGACCCAGGTCAGGGGCTCCTACAATGAGCAGTTCTTC. Its translation is CASSQTQVRGSYNEQFF.

J is TRBJ1-6 and V is TRBV6-5; 9 nucleotides agree with TRBD1. The germline CDR1 and CDR2 sequences are MNHEY and SVGAGI. The V and J ends lost 3 bases and 11 bases, in that order; junction bases with no gene match: 5. This CDR3 has 14 amino acids. The CDR3 nucleotides read TGTGCCAGCAGTTATTCGGACAGGGGAGCACCCCTCCACTTT. The encoded protein is CASSYSDRGAPLHF.

This chain joins TRBV6-5 and TRBJ1-6, with D unresolved. The V gene's germline CDR1 is MNHEY and CDR2 SVGAGI. The CDR3 has 15 residues. The V gene lost 0 bases and the J gene lost 5 bases, with 8 bases spanning the gap. The DNA of the CDR3 is TGTGCCAGCAGTTACTCCCAGCGGAATAATTCACCCCTCCACTTT. It translates to CASSYSQRNNSPLHF.

The gene calls are TRBV2 and TRBJ1-2; the D is unclear. The germline V gene has CDR1 SNHLY and CDR2 FYNNEI. Trimming cost V 3 bases and J 2 bases, with 7 bases left between them. The CDR3 runs 13 residues. CDR3 coding DNA: TGTGCCAGCAGTGAGTCGGGGAACTATGGCTACACCTTC. Encoded protein: CASSESGNYGYTF.

This chain connects TRBV5-1 to TRBJ2-5; D possibly corresponds to TRBD2 (5 bases). CDR1 and CDR2 (germline): SGHRS, YFSETQ. Trimming left V 0 bases short and J 5 bases short, with 11 bases between. CDR3 length: 14 residues. The CDR3 DNA reads TGCGCCAGCAGCTTGGCGGGGTACCGTGAGACCCAGTACTTC. Translating it yields CASSLAGYRETQYF.

V and J are TRBV6-5 and TRBJ1-6; no clear D gene. Germline assignment: CDR1 MNHEY and CDR2 SVGAGI. This CDR3 is 15 amino acids long. Trimming removed 7 bases at V and 0 bases at J, with 10 bases between. CDR3 region: CASTLRSSYNSPLHF. The CDR3 DNA reads TGTGCCAGCACCCTCCGGAGCTCCTATAATTCACCCCTCCACTTT.

V usage is TRBV6-2 or TRBV6-3 and J usage is TRBJ2-7, with a tentative D call TRBD1 (6 bases). This CDR3 spans 14 amino acids. With 6 bases removed from V and 3 bases from J, the gap between germline ends came to 15 bases. Germline assignment: CDR1 MNHEY and CDR2 SVGEGT. The CDR3 reads CASSPAGVLYEQYF. In DNA, the CDR3 is TGTGCCAGCAGCCCAGCAGGGGTGCTCTACGAGCAGTACTTC.

The chain has TRBV11-2 and TRBJ2-7; 9 bases line up with TRBD1. Trimming cost V 1 base and J 0 bases; bases outside gene matches: 4. The CDR3 is 16 residues long. CDR1 is SGHAT and CDR2 is FQNNGV in the germline V gene. CDR3 DNA sequence: TGTGCCAGCAGCTTAGCCCAGACAGGGGGCTCCTACGAGCAGTACTTC. Protein: CASSLAQTGGSYEQYF.

V and J are TRBV10-3 and TRBJ1-1; 7 bases agree with TRBD1. J gave up 5 bases and V 3 bases, and 9 bases lay outside the gene matches. Germline loops: CDR1 ENHRY, CDR2 SYGVKD. The CDR3 loop spans 15 amino acids. The CDR3 DNA is TGTGCCATCAGTGATACACTCGACAGGGAGACTGAAGCTTTCTTT. This encodes CAISDTLDRETEAFF.

V usage is TRBV7-9 and J usage is TRBJ1-1; 7 bases are a match to TRBD1. Per germline, CDR1 SEHNR and CDR2 FQNEAQ (reference sequence). Trimming removed 2 bases from V and 5 bases from J; junction bases left unmatched: 8. There are 15 residues in the CDR3. CDR3 DNA: TGTGCCAGCAGCTTAATCGCAGGGGGAGGAACTGAAGCTTTCTTT. It codes for CASSLIAGGGTEAFF.